These T cell receptor beta chains were read from a single sample in a study of cytomegalovirus exposure and HLA in healthy donors. The repertoire was sequenced with immunoSEQ multiplex PCR; TCRdb's copy has only in-frame clones and lacks some. The data show 180,000 or so clones, around 79% seen once. Sequencing used PBMCs. The receptors stem from a man aged 50 to 59 in good health and CMV-seropositive. CDR3s include the opening cysteine and the closing phenylalanine or tryptophan. A D gene is named only where the DNA matches it firmly. Clone size, where shown, is once, few, many, or a class for clones that have expanded.

J: TRBJ2-3
V: TRBV6-1
D: .
size: few
CDR3: CASWNRVSTDTQYF
DNA: TGTGCCAGCTGGAACAGAGTTAGCACAGATACGCAGTATTTT

J: TRBJ1-3
V: TRBV11-2
D: TRBD1
size: .
CDR3: CASSFRGGQGEGPGNTIYF
DNA: TGTGCCAGCAGCTTTCGTGGCGGACAGGGTGAAGGCCCTGGAAACACCATATATTTT

J: TRBJ1-6
V: TRBV11-1
D: .
size: .
CDR3: CASSFGGRGSSYNSPLHF
DNA: TGTGCCAGCAGCTTCGGTGGTCGAGGGAGCTCCTATAATTCACCCCTCCACTTT

J: TRBJ2-2
V: TRBV9
D: TRBD2
size: once
CDR3: CASSLAGDRGELFF
DNA: TGTGCCAGCAGCTTAGCGGGGGACCGCGGGGAGCTGTTTTTT

J: TRBJ1-4
V: TRBV14
D: .
size: .
CDR3: CASSYGPAGKLFF
DNA: TGTGCCAGCAGCTACGGACCCGCGGGCAAACTGTTTTTT

J: TRBJ1-1
V: TRBV5-5
D: .
size: once
CDR3: CASSLAGQNTEAFF
DNA: TGTGCCAGCAGCTTGGCCGGACAGAATACTGAAGCTTTCTTT

J: TRBJ1-1
V: TRBV27
D: TRBD1
size: .
CDR3: CASSLWTGQVSTEAFF
DNA: TGTGCCAGCAGTCTTTGGACAGGGCAGGTGAGCACTGAAGCTTTCTTT

J: TRBJ2-2
V: TRBV6-1
D: .
size: .
CDR3: CASSASPGRELFF
DNA: TGTGCCAGCAGTGCCTCCCCCGGGAGGGAGCTGTTTTTT

J: TRBJ1-3
V: TRBV7-9
D: TRBD1
size: .
CDR3: CASSSPEGGVSGNTIYF
DNA: TGTGCCAGCAGCTCCCCGGAAGGGGGCGTCTCTGGAAACACCATATATTTT

J: TRBJ1-1
V: TRBV2
D: .
size: .
CDR3: CASTLGPPNTEAFF
DNA: TGTGCCAGCACGTTGGGGCCCCCTAACACTGAAGCTTTCTTT

J: TRBJ1-1
V: TRBV2
D: .
size: .
CDR3: CASSDTNTEAFF
DNA: TGTGCCAGCAGTGACACTAACACTGAAGCTTTCTTT

J: TRBJ1-5
V: TRBV30
D: TRBD1
size: .
CDR3: CAWSPGTGPQPQHF
DNA: TGTGCCTGGAGTCCTGGGACAGGGCCACAGCCCCAGCATTTT

J: TRBJ1-1
V: TRBV5-4
D: TRBD1
size: .
CDR3: CASSLPGQGGTEAFF
DNA: TGTGCCAGCAGCTTGCCGGGACAGGGGGGCACTGAAGCTTTCTTT

J: TRBJ2-5
V: TRBV6-6
D: TRBD1
size: .
CDR3: CASIGQGGTKETQYF
DNA: TGTGCCAGCATCGGACAGGGGGGAACAAAGGAGACCCAGTACTTC

J: TRBJ2-6
V: TRBV7-3
D: TRBD1
size: once
CDR3: CASRRQGPPMRGANVLTF
DNA: TGTGCCAGCAGACGACAGGGGCCCCCGATGCGTGGGGCCAACGTCCTGACTTTC

J: TRBJ1-3
V: TRBV29-1
D: TRBD1
size: .
CDR3: CSAQGARGNTIYF
DNA: TGCAGCGCCCAGGGGGCGCGGGGAAACACCATATATTTT

J: TRBJ1-1
V: TRBV6-5
D: .
size: .
CDR3: CASSYSRAGKAFF
DNA: TGTGCCAGCAGTTACTCAAGGGCGGGGAAAGCTTTCTTT

J: TRBJ2-7
V: TRBV19
D: TRBD1
size: .
CDR3: CASSIGTGPSYEQYF
DNA: TGTGCCAGTAGTATTGGGACAGGTCCCTCCTACGAGCAGTACTTC

J: TRBJ2-3
V: TRBV10-2
D: .
size: few
CDR3: CASTPGREQYF
DNA: TGCGCCAGCACTCCGGGAAGGGAGCAGTATTTT

J: TRBJ1-1
V: TRBV6-1
D: .
size: .
CDR3: CASIPLRGNTEAFF
DNA: TGTGCCAGTATACCCCTCAGGGGGAACACTGAAGCTTTCTTT

J: TRBJ1-4
V: TRBV28
D: .
size: .
CDR3: CASSDGTINEKLFF
DNA: TGTGCCAGCAGTGACGGGACAATTAATGAAAAACTGTTTTTT

J: TRBJ1-2
V: TRBV6-5
D: .
size: .
CDR3: CASSYAQAYGYTF
DNA: TGTGCCAGCAGTTATGCTCAGGCATATGGCTACACCTTC

J: TRBJ2-3
V: TRBV6-4
D: .
size: .
CDR3: CASSPGGPGDTQYF
DNA: TGTGCCAGCAGTCCGGGCGGGCCAGGAGATACGCAGTATTTT

J: TRBJ1-2
V: TRBV5-1
D: .
size: .
CDR3: CASRQGGNYGYTF
DNA: TGCGCCAGCAGACAGGGAGGGAACTATGGCTACACCTTC

J: TRBJ2-1
V: TRBV6-5
D: TRBD2
size: .
CDR3: CASSGGLYNEQFF
DNA: TGTGCCAGTAGCGGGGGGTTATACAATGAGCAGTTCTTC

J: TRBJ1-2
V: TRBV6-5
D: .
size: .
CDR3: CASSYSGAANYGYTF
DNA: TGTGCCAGCAGTTACTCAGGGGCGGCCAACTATGGCTACACCTTC

J: TRBJ2-3
V: TRBV7-2
D: TRBD2
size: .
CDR3: CASSLANLAGSHTQYF
DNA: TGTGCCAGCAGCTTAGCGAATCTAGCGGGGTCTCATACGCAGTATTTT

J: TRBJ2-2
V: TRBV11-3
D: .
size: .
CDR3: CASSLDFAEPFGELFF
DNA: TGTGCCAGCAGCTTAGATTTCGCAGAACCGTTCGGGGAGCTGTTTTTT

J: TRBJ2-2
V: TRBV6-7
D: .
size: .
CDR3: CASSYPQTPRGSNTGELFF
DNA: TGTGCCAGCAGTTACCCGCAGACCCCGAGAGGGTCAAACACCGGGGAGCTGTTTTTT

J: TRBJ1-6
V: TRBV6-1
D: .
size: .
CDR3: CASSEMITRTNSPLHF
DNA: TGTGCCAGCAGTGAAATGATCACACGCACTAATTCACCCCTCCACTTT

J: TRBJ2-3
V: TRBV9
D: TRBD1
size: .
CDR3: CASGPGQGSDTQYF
DNA: TGTGCCAGCGGCCCGGGACAGGGATCAGATACGCAGTATTTT

J: TRBJ1-2
V: TRBV29-1
D: .
size: few
CDR3: CSVERAGANYGYTF
DNA: TGCAGCGTTGAAAGGGCAGGGGCTAACTATGGCTACACCTTC

J: TRBJ2-7
V: TRBV19
D: TRBD2
size: .
CDR3: CASSTHSGGRTFEQYF
DNA: TGTGCCAGTAGTACTCATAGCGGGGGGCGGACTTTCGAGCAGTACTTC

J: TRBJ2-7
V: TRBV2
D: TRBD1
size: .
CDR3: CASSGGTGRSYEQYF
DNA: TGTGCCAGCAGCGGAGGGACAGGGAGGTCCTACGAGCAGTACTTC

J: TRBJ1-2
V: TRBV7-2
D: TRBD1
size: .
CDR3: CASSLALEDRAYGYTF
DNA: TGTGCCAGCAGCTTAGCCCTCGAGGACAGGGCCTATGGCTACACCTTC

J: TRBJ2-7
V: TRBV28
D: TRBD1
size: .
CDR3: CASSFAGQGEHEQYF
DNA: TGTGCCAGCAGTTTCGCCGGACAGGGTGAGCACGAGCAGTACTTC

J: TRBJ2-5
V: TRBV27
D: TRBD2
size: once
CDR3: CASSPAGRETQYF
DNA: TGTGCCAGCAGTCCAGCGGGGAGGGAGACCCAGTACTTC

J: TRBJ1-3
V: TRBV4-2
D: .
size: few
CDR3: CASSPAVAAGNTIYF
DNA: TGTGCCAGCAGCCCCGCCGTGGCCGCTGGAAACACCATATATTTT

J: TRBJ1-6
V: TRBV27
D: .
size: .
CDR3: CASSLVDTENSPLHF
DNA: TGTGCCAGCAGTTTGGTGGACACTGAAAATTCACCCCTCCACTTT

J: TRBJ1-4
V: TRBV10-3
D: .
size: .
CDR3: CAISGTPLGGSNEKLFF
DNA: TGTGCCATCAGTGGTACGCCCCTGGGGGGATCTAATGAAAAACTGTTTTTT

J: TRBJ2-7
V: TRBV7-2
D: TRBD1
size: .
CDR3: CASSSDRGWYEQYF
DNA: TGTGCCAGCAGCTCCGACAGGGGTTGGTACGAGCAGTACTTC

J: TRBJ1-6
V: TRBV7-9
D: TRBD1
size: .
CDR3: CSSRTAGQGNSPLHF
DNA: TGTTCCAGCAGGACAGCTGGACAGGGAAATTCACCCCTCCACTTT

J: TRBJ2-7
V: TRBV6-5
D: TRBD1
size: .
CDR3: CASSRTGGGEQYF
DNA: TGTGCCAGCAGTCGGACAGGGGGCGGCGAGCAGTACTTC

J: TRBJ2-3
V: TRBV11-3
D: .
size: once
CDR3: CASSPGGGENTQYF
DNA: TGTGCCAGCAGCCCCGGAGGGGGGGAGAATACGCAGTATTTT

J: TRBJ2-5
V: TRBV30
D: TRBD1
size: .
CDR3: CACIGTGSQETQYF
DNA: TGTGCCTGTATTGGGACAGGCTCCCAAGAGACCCAGTACTTC

J: TRBJ1-6
V: TRBV5-1
D: .
size: .
CDR3: CASSLETTLPLHF
DNA: TGCGCCAGCAGCTTGGAGACAACTTTGCCCCTCCACTTT

J: TRBJ2-3
V: TRBV4-3
D: TRBD1
size: .
CDR3: CASSQDRGTDTQYF
DNA: TGCGCCAGCAGCCAGGACAGGGGGACAGATACGCAGTATTTT

J: TRBJ2-1
V: TRBV4-2
D: .
size: .
CDR3: CASSQDKESSYNEQFF
DNA: TGTGCCAGCAGCCAAGATAAAGAGAGCTCCTACAATGAGCAGTTCTTC

J: TRBJ2-6
V: TRBV19
D: .
size: .
CDR3: CASSPSFPLTGANVLTF
DNA: TGTGCCAGTAGTCCCTCTTTCCCTCTTACTGGGGCCAACGTCCTGACTTTC

J: TRBJ2-7
V: TRBV13
D: TRBD1
size: once
CDR3: CASSPPDRVYEQYF
DNA: TGTGCCAGCAGCCCCCCGGACAGGGTATACGAGCAGTACTTC

J: TRBJ2-7
V: TRBV6-1
D: TRBD1
size: .
CDR3: CALARDSSYEQYF
DNA: TGTGCCCTCGCGAGGGACAGCTCCTACGAGCAGTACTTC

J: TRBJ2-3
V: TRBV9
D: .
size: .
CDR3: CASSVDRTDTQYF
DNA: TGTGCCAGCAGCGTAGACAGAACAGATACGCAGTATTTT

J: TRBJ1-2
V: TRBV28
D: .
size: few
CDR3: CASSLKAGVLYGYTF
DNA: TGTGCCAGCAGCCTAAAGGCGGGGGTGCTCTATGGCTACACCTTC

J: TRBJ1-3
V: TRBV5-1
D: TRBD1
size: once
CDR3: CASSLTEDRGLENTIYF
DNA: TGCGCCAGCAGCTTGACCGAGGACAGGGGGCTTGAAAACACCATATATTTT

J: TRBJ2-1
V: TRBV29-1
D: .
size: .
CDR3: CSVVKSHEQFF
DNA: TGCAGCGTTGTTAAGAGTCATGAGCAGTTCTTC

J: TRBJ2-7
V: TRBV5-1
D: TRBD1
size: .
CDR3: CASSSAGTDTYEQYF
DNA: TGCGCCAGCAGCTCGGCCGGGACAGATACCTACGAGCAGTACTTC

J: TRBJ2-7
V: TRBV5-1
D: TRBD1
size: .
CDR3: CASSLGETGGEQYF
DNA: TGCGCCAGCAGCTTGGGGGAAACAGGGGGCGAGCAGTACTTC

J: TRBJ2-5
V: TRBV4-3
D: .
size: medium-sized
CDR3: CASSQSSGSGETQYF
DNA: TGCGCCAGCAGCCAATCATCAGGGTCAGGGGAGACCCAGTACTTC

J: TRBJ1-4
V: TRBV5-5
D: .
size: .
CDR3: CASSGPTTNEKLFF
DNA: TGTGCCAGCAGCGGGCCGACAACTAATGAAAAACTGTTTTTT